This T cell receptor (beta chain) was identified in a study of PD-L1 blockade in urothelial cancer. Study overall: Analyses used blood from 3 weeks (second dose) and 6 weeks after treatment start.

Every PCR was spiked with synthetic TCR analog templates. Sequencing was performed with immunoSEQ multiplex PCR; in TCRdb, only in-frame clones are kept and a portion is missing. The repertoire holds around 53,000 clones, around 82% seen once, with 5% to 7.5% in the top ten. CDR1 KGHSH and CDR2 LQKENI come from the germline V gene. V was clipped by 5 bases and J by 6 bases; unmatched bases: 5. CDR3 length: 14 amino acids. This clonotype was sampled from a man aged 40-49 years with urothelial cancer. The rearrangement links TRBV18 to TRBJ2-7, with 12 bases aligning to TRBD1. This sample comprised PBMCs, obtained around atezolizumab (anti-PD-L1) treatment. The CDR3 here is CASSTGQGALEQYF. CDR3 in DNA: TGTGCCAGCTCAACGGGACAGGGGGCGCTCGAGCAGTACTTC.